The next 14 T cell receptor beta chains were all read from a single sample in a study of CD8+ T cells in alopecia areata. Sequencing templates came from extracted RNA that was reverse transcribed into cDNA. Assay: immunoSEQ multiplex PCR; the TCRdb copy retains only in-frame clones and omits some. Recorded here are some 110,000 clones, none singletons. Sequencing used lesional skin. The receptors shown here come from a C3H/HeJ mouse with alopecia areata. The strain bears MHC haplotype H2-k.

This clone has at least ten counts. The gene symbols are mouse symbols. Coverage ceases 4 residues before the CDR3 finishes, and the germline J gene fills in the end. The rearrangement links TRBV13-3 to TRBJ2-1; 9 bases align to TRBD1. The length of the CDR3 is 15 residues. Germline V gene sequence: CDR1 NNHDY, CDR2 SYVADS. V shed 3 bases, J shed 3 bases, and the junction held 4 bases outside the gene matches. The covered CDR3 bases are TGTGCCAGCAGTGCCATGACAGGGGGCTATGCT. Translated, it gives CASSAMTGGYA. The CDR3 reads in full as CASSAMTGGYAEQFF.

This clone appeared a few times. Gene names denote mouse genes. The read falls 4 residues short of the CDR3 end, and the missing part is taken from the germline J gene. The chain recombines TRBV1 with TRBJ2-5, with 7 bases matching TRBD2. CDR3 length: 16 amino acids. Germline assignment: CDR1 NSQYPW and CDR2 LRSPGD (reference sequence). V dropped 0 bases and J dropped 1; count of bases not matched to a gene: 4. The CDR3 DNA, read in part, is TGCACCTGCAGTGCAGACTATGGGGGGTACCAAGAC. Amino acid sequence: CTCSADYGGYQD. The whole CDR3 protein is CTCSADYGGYQDTQYF.

This clone has a handful of counts. These gene names are mouse names. The read ends 4 residues shy of where the CDR3 ends; the end is completed using the germline J gene. This chain uses TRBV1 with TRBJ2-1; 8 bases agree with TRBD1. V lost 0 bases to trimming and J lost 0 bases; unmatched junction nucleotides: 1. Per the germline V gene, CDR1 is NSQYPW and CDR2 is LRSPGD (reference sequence). The CDR3 has 16 residues. Partial CDR3 DNA: TGCACCTGCAGTGCAGACAGGGGGCCTAACTATGCT. This encodes CTCSADRGPNYA. The full-length CDR3 reads as CTCSADRGPNYAEQFF.

Concerning this clone itself: Gene names and germline match the mouse. The read terminates 4 residues before the CDR3 end, so the remaining end is supplied by the germline J gene. The gene calls are TRBV13-3 and TRBJ2-7; 10 bases agree with TRBD2. The CDR3 runs to 15 residues. Germline-derived CDR1 and CDR2 are NNHDY and SYVADS. The CDR3 bases that were read are TGTGCCAGCAGTGATGCCTCGACTGGGGGGTAT. Translation: CASSDASTGGY. The whole CDR3 region reads CASSDASTGGYEQYF.

At least ten counts were recorded for this clone. Mouse germline and gene names are used. The sequence runs out 4 residues before the end of the CDR3; the remainder is reconstructed from the germline J gene. The chain combines TRBV13-3 with TRBJ2-3; possibly TRBD2 for D (7 bases). Per the germline V gene, CDR1 is NNHDY and CDR2 is SYVADS. The CDR3 is 16 amino acids. Trimming left V 0 bases short and J 1 base short, with 12 bases between. The CDR3 reads CASSDERGAGAETLYF. The DNA read from the CDR3 is TGTGCCAGCAGTGATGAGAGGGGGGCTGGTGCAGAA.

This clone was observed a few times. The gene symbols are mouse symbols. Coverage ceases 4 residues before the CDR3 finishes, and the germline J gene fills in the end. The chain links TRBV13-3 to TRBJ2-2, with 9 bases fitting TRBD1. CDR3 size: 16 residues. After removal of 2 bases from V and 4 bases from J, the junction contained 6 bases not matched to a gene. Germline V gene lookup returns CDR1 NNHDY and CDR2 SYVADS. Partial CDR3 DNA: TGTGCCAGCAGTGACGCCGGGACAGGGAGCACCGGG. It specifies CASSDAGTGSTG. Given in full, the CDR3 is CASSDAGTGSTGQLYF.

In this sample, this clone turned up many times. Gene names and germline refer to mouse. Coverage ceases 4 residues before the CDR3 finishes, and the germline J gene fills in the end. The genes are TRBV1 and TRBJ2-3; 10 bases line up with TRBD2. This CDR3 is built from 16 residues. CDR1 and CDR2 from the germline V gene are NSQYPW and LRSPGD (reference sequence). V lost 1 base, J lost 2 bases, and 3 bases stayed unmatched. CDR3 loop: CTCSAAGGALAETLYF. The sequenced CDR3 bases are TGCACCTGCAGTGCAGCTGGGGGGGCGCTTGCAGAA.

In its sample, this clone was seen a few times. Gene names are the mouse ones. The read gets to within 4 residues of the CDR3 end, and the germline J gene fills in the rest. The genes are TRBV31 and TRBJ2-2; 10 nucleotides line up with TRBD2. The CDR3 covers 16 residues. V gave up 0 bases and J gave up 0 bases; unmatched junction bases: 1. CDR1 is GKSSPN and CDR2 is SITVG in the germline V gene. This chain's CDR3 is CAWSLLGGSNTGQLYF. The DNA read from the CDR3 is TGTGCCTGGAGTCTACTGGGGGGGTCAAACACCGGG.

This clone has more than one count but fewer than ten. Gene names are the mouse ones. The read gets to within 4 residues of the CDR3 end, and the germline J gene fills in the rest. The chain combines TRBV17 with TRBJ2-5; the match to TRBD1 covers 10 bases. The CDR3 totals 15 residues. CDR1 is MNHDT and CDR2 is YYDKIL in the germline V gene. This CDR3 is CASSRAGTGEDTQYF. CDR3 DNA, as far as it was read: TGTGCTAGCAGTAGAGCCGGGACAGGGGAAGAC. Full variable domain (missing parts from reference TRBV17 and TRBJ2-5): DTTVKQNPRYKLARVGKPVNLICSQTMNHDTMYWYQKKPNQAPKLLLFYYDKILNREADTFEKFQSSRPNNSFCSLYIGSAGLEYSAMYLCASSRAGTGEDTQYFGPGTRLLVL.

In its sample, this clone was seen a few times. Mouse gene names and germline throughout. Sequencing ends 4 residues short of the CDR3 end; the germline J gene provides the rest. The V and J genes are TRBV5 and TRBJ2-7; 9 positions agree with TRBD1. The CDR3 covers 15 residues. Germline V gives CDR1 LGHNA, CDR2 YNLKQL (reference sequence). V lost 5 bases, J lost 0 bases, and 5 bases stayed unmatched. Incomplete CDR3 DNA: TGTGCCAGCAGCGATCGACAGGGGGTCTCCTAT. Translated: CASSDRQGVSY. The entire CDR3 reads CASSDRQGVSYEQYF.

Note on this clone: The gene names given are mouse names. The CDR3 end is not reached by the read, which stops 4 residues before it; the germline J gene fills it in. The same CDR3 is also encoded by other DNA sequences in this sample. This chain joins TRBV19 and TRBJ2-1; 9 nucleotides line up with TRBD2. V dropped 5 bases and J dropped 0; count of bases not matched to a gene: 6. The V gene's germline CDR1 is FNHDT and CDR2 SITEND (reference sequence). The CDR3 is 16 amino acids. CDR3 bases read: TGTGCCAGCAGCCGCGACTGGGGGAATAACTATGCT. It codes for CASSRDWGNNYA. The whole CDR3 is CASSRDWGNNYAEQFF.

A few counts support this clone. Gene names follow the mouse nomenclature. The DNA ends 4 residues before the CDR3 does, and the rest of the CDR3 is filled in from the germline J gene. The chain uses TRBV1 and TRBJ1-1; D unresolved. From germline, CDR1 is NSQYPW and CDR2 LRSPGD (reference sequence). The CDR3 covers 14 residues. CDR3 DNA, as far as it was read: TGCACCTGCAGTGCAGATGGGGAGGGCCCA. Protein product: CTCSADGEGP. The full CDR3 protein is CTCSADGEGPEVFF. Variable domain in full (rest from reference TRBV1 and TRBJ1-1): VTLLEQNPRWRLVPRGQAVNLRCILKNSQYPWMSWYQQDLQKQLQWLFTLRSPGDKEVKSLPGADYLATRVTDTELRLQVANMSQGRTLYCTCSADGEGPEVFFGKGTRLTVV.

This clone turned up a few times. Germline and genes: mouse. The read ends 4 residues early relative to the CDR3; the germline J gene fills the gap. The chain uses TRBV17 and TRBJ2-5; weak D call: TRBD1 (6 bases). The CDR3 runs 11 residues. CDR1 and CDR2 from the germline V gene are MNHDT and YYDKIL. The covered CDR3 bases are TGTGCTAGCGGGACACTAGAC. It yields the protein CASGTLD. The entire CDR3 is CASGTLDTQYF.

This clone appeared a few times. The gene symbols are mouse symbols. The missing CDR3 end, 4 residues past where the read stops, is filled in from the germline J gene. This chain uses TRBV13-2 with TRBJ2-1; 13 nucleotides agree with TRBD2. Germline loops: CDR1 NNHNN, CDR2 SYGAGS (reference sequence). The CDR3 runs 16 residues. CDR3 protein: CASGDRTGGARAEQFF. CDR3 bases read: TGTGCCAGCGGTGACAGGACTGGGGGGGCGCGGGCT.